The clone carrying this TCR beta chain appeared a few times. The sample is drawn from a study of cytotoxic CD8 clonotypes in ibrutinib-treated CLL. Study context: Patient counts were about a dozen relapsed/refractory, some 16 treatment-naive and around 17 IGHV unmutated.

Deep sequencing aimed at 1 in 200,000 to 1 in 1 million T cells' resolution. Sequenced by immunoSEQ multiplex PCR; TCRdb stores in-frame clones only, minus some. This sample yields about 160,000 clones, of which 70% to 85% are seen a single time; over 2% belongs to the top ten. This receptor was obtained from a human donor with chronic lymphocytic leukemia. The sample consisted of PBMCs, taken after 12 months of ibrutinib treatment.

This chain's CDR3 is CASSPRTSGRSTDTQYF. CDR3 nucleotide sequence: TGTGCCAGTAGTCCTAGGACTAGCGGGCGTAGCACAGATACGCAGTATTTT. This chain uses TRBV19 with TRBJ2-3; 11 bases map to TRBD2. Trimming cost V 5 bases and J 0 bases; bases outside gene matches: 7. The length of the CDR3 is 17 residues. Germline CDR1 and CDR2: LNHDA and SQIVND (reference sequence).